This T cell receptor beta chain is drawn from a study of shared clonotypes between healthy human individuals (dated by TCRdb to the early 2020s). Describing the broader study: A couple of women and a few men aged 18 to 49 years were included in the cohort. For each donor, three plates each were used for CD4 naive and CD4 memory, two plates were used for CD8 naive, and one plate was used for CD8 memory. Between about 0.8 and 9 billion PBMCs per donor were obtained by leukapheresis. To estimate repertoire size and how much clonotypes are shared between individuals, the study performed deep sequencing of blood TCR repertoires from a few healthy adults. Different laboratories and diverse techniques were used to prepare libraries and sequence TCR repertoires, to increase sequencing depth and limit assay-specific biases.

The donors were healthy, HIV-negative adults who had no recently reported acute infections or vaccinations. All donors were Caucasian adults living in Nashville, Tennessee, USA. CD4+ T cells were enriched by magnetic negative selection; naive cells were then positively selected on CD45RA, and the negative fraction formed the memory subset. Blood was obtained by leukapheresis, after which PBMCs were separated by Ficoll-Histopaque density gradient centrifugation and cryopreserved in liquid nitrogen vapor phase. Analytical flow cytometry was used to check the purity and quantity of each magnetically sorted T cell population. From each sorted fraction, genomic DNA was isolated and quantified by UV absorbance on a Nanodrop 2000c. Using the deep immunoSEQ assay, TCR CDR3 regions were amplified from genomic DNA by multiplex PCR. Extracted genomic DNA from each cell subset was distributed evenly across all wells of several immunoSEQ 96-well plates, and each plate was treated as a replicate. For sorted subsets, approximately 200 ng of genomic DNA, equivalent to roughly 30,000 T cell genomes, went into each replicate PCR. The purified libraries were quantified using a Qubit 3.0 fluorometer, sized with a Bioanalyzer 2100, and then quantified again using the KAPA Library Quantification kit. Every immunoSEQ 96-well plate was sequenced on a separate single-read 150-cycle Illumina NextSeq 550 flow cell. The study's processing was this. Because only junctional sequences without quality scores were contained in the immunoSEQ output, filtering matching that applied to full-length reads could not be performed. To assign V/J genes and CDR3, sequences were annotated using PyIR, a Python wrapper for IgBLAST v1.9, with IMGT germline references. Reads were removed for weak V/J assignments (E-value above 1e-6), missing CDR3, stop codons, out-of-frame junctions, or ambiguous translated residues. V3J clonotypes were defined as sequences sharing the same inferred V gene, J gene, and CDR3 amino acid sequence. Percentage overlap between repertoires was computed as shared unique clonotypes divided by the size of the smaller repertoire. Repertoire richness was assessed with RTK rarefaction, the Chao1 estimator, and Recon v2.1 estimates of unobserved clonotypes. For all TCRbeta clonotypes obtained by the gDNA method from a few donors, generation probabilities were computed with OLGA. Held by TCRdb, this immuneACCESS table contains in-frame sequences only and omits some clones. Under half of the omission traces to an unresolved V gene where checked; the cause of the rest is unknown. That table furnishes V, J and clone size, whereas the DNA furnished D and trimming. This sample is represented by some 2,000,000 clones; over 85% of them were singletons. Of the sample, 0.1% to 0.15% falls within the top ten clones.

As regards this clone: No antigen is known for it. Per-base qualities were not stored, and no clone one base away is much larger.

General conclusions and limits of the study: The genetic and exposure-history diversity represented was limited by the small number of donors. Incomplete sequencing was indicated by rarefaction of sorted-subset datasets, despite the large sequencing depth. Compared with non-shared clonotypes, clonotypes shared by all four sorted-subset donors had higher generation probabilities. Pairwise subsampling indicated that sequencing depth was expected to affect the degree of clonotype sharing among donors. Across a handful of donors, about 4.5% of naive CD4, approximately 3.6% of naive CD8, about 2.3% of memory CD4, and approximately 0.4% of memory CD8 clonotypes were shared. Only blood was sampled, and tissue TCR repertoires likely differ from those in blood. Naive subsets generally had larger estimated clonotype richness than memory subsets did.

The sequenced sample consisted of naive CD4+ T cells sorted from blood. Per the publication, the cell subset or site label means: CD45RA+ positively selected. This sequence originates from a man aged 18 to 30 in good health.

In nucleotide form, the sequence is TGTGCCAGCAAGGCAGGGACAGATTACAATGAGCAGTTCTTC. This codes for CASKAGTDYNEQFF. The chain is encoded by TRBV28 joined to TRBJ2-1, with 7 bases matching TRBD1. Based on the germline V gene, the CDR1 and CDR2 sequences are MDHEN and SYDVKM. Measured from the cysteine to the phenylalanine, the CDR3 is 14 residues long. Only CDR3 DNA is held: 42 bases, read in frame from base 1. Here V drops 7 bases and J drops 4 bases, and the junction holds 7 bases not matched to any gene.